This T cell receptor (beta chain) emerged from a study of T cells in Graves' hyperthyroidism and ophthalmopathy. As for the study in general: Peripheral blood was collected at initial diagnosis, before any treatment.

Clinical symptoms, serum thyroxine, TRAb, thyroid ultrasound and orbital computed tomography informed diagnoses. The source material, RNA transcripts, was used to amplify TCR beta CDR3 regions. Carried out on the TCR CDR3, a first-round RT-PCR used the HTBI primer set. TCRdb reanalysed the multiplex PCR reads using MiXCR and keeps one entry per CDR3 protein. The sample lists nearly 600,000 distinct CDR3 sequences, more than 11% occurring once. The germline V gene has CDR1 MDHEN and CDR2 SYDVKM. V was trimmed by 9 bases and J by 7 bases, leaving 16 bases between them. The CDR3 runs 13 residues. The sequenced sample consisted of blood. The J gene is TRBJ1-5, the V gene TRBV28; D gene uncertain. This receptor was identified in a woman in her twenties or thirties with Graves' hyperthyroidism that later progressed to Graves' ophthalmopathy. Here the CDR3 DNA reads TGTGCCAGTACCTTGGGAGCCTGGCAGCCCCAGCATTTT. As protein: CASTLGAWQPQHF.